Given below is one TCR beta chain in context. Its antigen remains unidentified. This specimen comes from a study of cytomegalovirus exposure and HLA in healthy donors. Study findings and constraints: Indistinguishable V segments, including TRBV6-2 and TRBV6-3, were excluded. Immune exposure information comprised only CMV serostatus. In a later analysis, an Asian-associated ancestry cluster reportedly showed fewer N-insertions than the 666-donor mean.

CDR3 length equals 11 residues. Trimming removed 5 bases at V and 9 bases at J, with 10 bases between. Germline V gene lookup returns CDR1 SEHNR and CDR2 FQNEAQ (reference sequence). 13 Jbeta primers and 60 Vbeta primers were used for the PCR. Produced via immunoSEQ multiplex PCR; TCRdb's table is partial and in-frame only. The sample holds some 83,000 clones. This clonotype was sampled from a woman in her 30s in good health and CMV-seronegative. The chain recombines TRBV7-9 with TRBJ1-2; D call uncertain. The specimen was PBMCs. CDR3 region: CASSRTLSYTF. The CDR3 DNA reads TGTGCCAGCAGCCGAACATTGAGCTACACCTTC.